This T cell receptor beta chain was found in a study of OX40 agonist ivuxolimab in advanced cancers. Study-level background: Partial responses were achieved by three patients, one with hepatocellular carcinoma and two with cutaneous melanoma.

Clones were sequenced by immunoSEQ multiplex PCR, and TCRdb holds only the in-frame ones, with some missing. The table has 20,000 or so clones, around 84% seen once. By share, this clone ranks as medium-sized (0.01 to 0.1%). Trimming left V 3 bases short and J 2 bases short, with 20 bases between. The germline V gene encodes CDR1 SGHAT and CDR2 FQDESV (reference sequence). CDR3 size: 17 residues. At baseline, cycle 4 day 1, and cycle 7 day 1, blood was sampled. This receptor was obtained from an adult with an advanced solid tumor such as melanoma, head and neck, liver or kidney cancer. The genes are TRBV11-1 and TRBJ2-7; possibly TRBD1 or TRBD2 for D (5 bases each). Source: CD4+ or CD8+ T cells sorted from blood, taken in a trial of the OX40 agonist ivuxolimab. The CDR3 loop is CASSLGGTQGMAYEQYF. In DNA, the CDR3 is TGTGCCAGCAGCTTGGGTGGGACCCAGGGCATGGCCTACGAGCAGTACTTC.